A single sample gave rise to the 20 T cell receptor beta chains below, sequenced in a study of patients and donors after allogeneic stem cell transplantation. TCRdb used MiXCR to reprocess the RT-PCR reads, holding one entry per CDR3 protein. Here the sample spans approximately 200,000 distinct CDR3 sequences, around two fifths being singletons. Sequenced material: blood, either unsorted or a sorted T cell fraction (not recorded which). The receptors stem from a human donor who was either an allogeneic HSCT recipient or a stem cell or donor lymphocyte infusion donor (not recorded which). It is not recorded whose cells these are; they may come from a transplant donor.

The chain employs TRBV5-1 and TRBJ1-1; D ambiguous. The length of the CDR3 is 13 residues. CDR1 is SGHRS and CDR2 is YFSETQ in the germline V gene. V was cut by 5 bases and J by 0 bases, with 8 bases left in between. DNA for the CDR3: TGCGCCAGCAGAGTGACATTGAACACTGAAGCTTTCTTT. This codes for CASRVTLNTEAFF.

This clonotype was picked up a small number of times. The V and J genes are TRBV12-3 or TRBV12-4 and TRBJ1-1; weak D call: TRBD1 (6 bases). CDR3 length: 11 amino acids. V was clipped by 2 bases and J by 11 bases, with 9 bases between them. The CDR3 DNA is TGTGCCAGCAGTTTACAGGGGAGGGCTTTCTTT. Translated, it gives CASSLQGRAFF.

The V gene is TRBV20-1, the J gene TRBJ2-7; maybe TRBD2 (5 bases). Germline lookup yields CDR1 DFQATT and CDR2 SNEGSKA (reference sequence). Deletions cut 3 bases from V and 5 bases from J, with 11 bases between. The CDR3 contains 12 residues. DNA for the CDR3: TGCAGTGCTAGGCGGGTAGTACACGAGCAGTACTTC. Its protein product is CSARRVVHEQYF.

A few counts support this clonotype. The chain joins TRBV9 to TRBJ2-3; 7 bases are a match to TRBD2. V shed 0 bases, J shed 4 bases, and the junction held 8 bases outside the gene matches. This CDR3 has 16 amino acids. Germline loops: CDR1 SGDLS, CDR2 YYNGEE. DNA for the CDR3: TGTGCCAGCAGCGTAGGAAGACTAGCCGGCGCAGATACGCAGTATTTT. Translating it yields CASSVGRLAGADTQYF.

V usage is TRBV18 and J usage is TRBJ2-3, with TRBD2 matching over 7 bases. This CDR3 is built from 15 residues. V was pared by 2 bases and J by 5 bases, with 7 bases of the junction left unmatched. CDR1 is KGHSH and CDR2 is LQKENI in the germline V gene. CDR3 loop: CASSPAREPQDTQYF. In DNA, the CDR3 is TGTGCCAGCTCACCAGCGCGGGAGCCCCAAGATACGCAGTATTTT.

The rearrangement joins TRBV29-1 to TRBJ2-2; D is unresolved. The CDR3 runs 14 residues. The ends were cut back, 4 bases at V and 0 bases at J, with 9 bases in the middle. Germline V gene lookup returns CDR1 SQVTM and CDR2 ANQGSEA. This CDR3 is CSVGPIANTGELFF. CDR3 nucleotide sequence: TGCAGCGTTGGGCCAATCGCGAACACCGGGGAGCTGTTTTTT.

This clonotype was counted a few times. V is TRBV27 and J is TRBJ1-2; 8 bases match TRBD1. Trimming cost V 7 bases and J 5 bases; bases outside gene matches: 12. Germline V CDR1 and CDR2: MNHEY, SMNVEV (reference sequence). The CDR3 extends over 15 amino acids. CDR3 sequence reads: CASIQWHHRGYGYTF. The CDR3 nucleotides read TGTGCCAGCATCCAGTGGCATCACAGGGGGTATGGCTACACCTTC.

The chain carries TRBV20-1 and TRBJ2-3, with D perhaps matching TRBD2 (5 bases). Germline loops: CDR1 DFQATT, CDR2 SNEGSKA (reference sequence). The V and J ends lost 1 base and 4 bases respectively, with 15 bases between them. This CDR3 is built from 15 residues. The chain's CDR3 is CSARVEGWYADTQYF. CDR3 in DNA: TGCAGTGCTAGAGTTGAGGGCTGGTACGCAGATACGCAGTATTTT.

This clonotype was found a few times. The rearrangement uses TRBV10-3 and TRBJ1-1; D possibly corresponds to TRBD1 (6 bases). V dropped 5 bases and J dropped 3 bases, with 13 bases sitting between them. Germline lookup yields CDR1 ENHRY and CDR2 SYGVKD. This CDR3 has 14 residues. The CDR3 spells CAISHRAEDTEAFF. CDR3 nucleotide sequence: TGTGCCATCAGTCACAGGGCCGAGGACACTGAAGCTTTCTTT.

This clonotype was detected ten times or more. The rearrangement joins TRBV4-2 to TRBJ1-1; D call uncertain. Germline V lookup: CDR1 LGHNA, CDR2 YNFKEQ. The CDR3 length is 14 residues. Trimming cost V 0 bases and J 4 bases, with 9 bases left between them. The CDR3 region is CASSQDRGGTEAFF. DNA for the CDR3: TGTGCCAGCAGCCAAGATCGCGGCGGCACTGAAGCTTTCTTT.

Note on this clonotype: A much larger clone lies one base from this, so it may be a read error. V and J are TRBV7-2 and TRBJ2-3; D gene uncertain. The CDR3 extends over 13 amino acids. Per germline, CDR1 SGHTA and CDR2 FQGNSA. The V end was cut by 1 base, the J end by 2 bases, with 4 bases between. This CDR3 is CASSLGTTDTQYF. DNA for the CDR3: TGTGCCAGCAGCTTAGGGACCACAGATACGCAGTATTTT.

The rearrangement uses TRBV3-1 and TRBJ2-1, with 12 nucleotides matching TRBD2. The trim removed 4 bases at V and 9 bases at J, leaving 7 bases unmatched. Germline V lookup: CDR1 LGHDT, CDR2 YNNKEL (reference sequence). This CDR3 comprises 15 residues. CDR3 amino acids: CASSPRLAGEREQFF. The CDR3 DNA reads as TGTGCCAGCAGCCCCCGACTAGCGGGAGAGCGTGAGCAGTTCTTC.

The chain uses TRBV6-5 and TRBJ1-5; D not certain. Germline CDR1 is MNHEY and CDR2 is SVGAGI. The CDR3 is made up of 14 amino acids. The V end lost 0 bases, the J end lost 7 bases, and 10 bases lay between the germline ends. CDR3 sequence (DNA): TGTGCCAGCAGTTACTCGATCATAGGACAGCCCCAGCATTTT. Translated: CASSYSIIGQPQHF.

CDR3 protein: CASSYSTGYDTDTQYF. The CDR3 DNA is TGTGCCAGCAGTTACTCGACAGGGTATGACACAGATACGCAGTATTTT. The chain recombines TRBV6-6 with TRBJ2-3; 7 nucleotides align to TRBD1. Looked up from germline, CDR1 is MNHNY and CDR2 is SVGAGI (reference sequence). CDR3 size: 16 residues. After removal of 0 bases from V and 2 bases from J, the junction contained 5 bases not matched to a gene.

This clonotype was seen a handful of times. The chain employs TRBV29-1 and TRBJ1-4, with unresolved D. The CDR3 has 10 residues. V dropped 7 bases and J dropped 7 bases, with 7 bases sitting between them. Germline-derived CDR1 and CDR2 are SQVTM and ANQGSEA. The CDR3 loop is CSASGEKLFF. The DNA of the CDR3 is TGCAGCGCTTCAGGTGAAAAACTGTTTTTT.

CDR3 sequence reads: CASSYWKRGGSGIYEQYF. CDR3 sequence (DNA): TGTGCCAGCAGTTACTGGAAGAGGGGAGGGAGTGGGATTTACGAGCAGTACTTC. This rearrangement joins TRBV6-5 to TRBJ2-7; 7 nucleotides agree with TRBD2. The CDR3 covers 18 residues. V dropped 1 base and J dropped 4; count of bases not matched to a gene: 16. The germline gives CDR1 MNHEY, CDR2 SVGAGI.

The chain is built from TRBV28 and TRBJ2-7; 12 positions match TRBD2. Per germline, CDR1 MDHEN and CDR2 SYDVKM. The CDR3 runs to 16 residues. The junction had 5 bases not matched to a gene; V was cut back by 3 bases and J by 2 bases. CDR3 protein: CASSLLAGGEPYEQYF. CDR3 coding DNA: TGTGCCAGCAGTTTGCTAGCGGGAGGGGAACCCTACGAGCAGTACTTC.

The V gene is TRBV3-1, the J gene TRBJ2-1; 9 positions agree with TRBD1. This CDR3 is built from 16 residues. V was pared by 0 bases and J by 9 bases, with 9 bases of the junction left unmatched. The germline CDR1 and CDR2 sequences are LGHDT and YNNKEL (reference sequence). The CDR3 loop is CASSQDQVQGAGEQFF. CDR3 DNA sequence: TGTGCCAGCAGCCAAGATCAGGTACAGGGGGCTGGTGAGCAGTTCTTC.

In this sample, this clonotype turned up a few times. The chain recombines TRBV10-2 with TRBJ2-1, with 9 bases aligning to TRBD2. The V gene's germline CDR1 is WSHSY and CDR2 SAAADI. V gave up 4 bases and J gave up 3 bases; unmatched junction bases: 1. CDR3 length: 14 residues. CDR3 residues: CASSGLADYNEQFF. The CDR3 region has the DNA TGCGCCAGCAGTGGACTAGCGGACTACAATGAGCAGTTCTTC.

The chain joins TRBV4-3 to TRBJ2-1; D unresolved. V dropped 0 bases and J dropped 7 bases, with 10 bases sitting between them. The CDR3 runs to 14 residues. CDR1 is LGHNA, CDR2 YSLEER, per germline. The CDR3 reads CASSQDSLENEQFF. DNA for the CDR3: TGCGCCAGCAGCCAAGATTCTTTGGAAAATGAGCAGTTCTTC.